These T cell receptor beta chains were read from a single sample in a study of blood T cell repertoires in COVID-19. TCRdb's table, derived via immunoSEQ multiplex PCR, lists solely in-frame clones and lacks some. The sample contains more than 25,000 clones, approximately 90% of which appear only once. Sequenced material: peripheral blood. Every receptor here comes from a human donor in a cohort sampled during active COVID-19. Each CDR3 is given with its conserved first and last residue. Clone size, where shown, is once, few, many, or a class for clones that have expanded.

cdr3_length: 16
j_call: TRBJ2-7
clone_size: -
v_call: TRBV18
cdr3_aa: CASSPSGTSDSYEQYF

cdr3_length: 15
j_call: TRBJ2-1
clone_size: -
v_call: TRBV7-9
cdr3_aa: CASSPGQGLYNEQFF

cdr3_length: 14
j_call: TRBJ1-4
clone_size: -
v_call: TRBV19
cdr3_aa: CASSVGLQNEKLFF

cdr3_length: 18
j_call: TRBJ2-1
clone_size: -
v_call: TRBV5-3
cdr3_aa: CARSLEQTSGIVWNEQFF

cdr3_length: 14
j_call: TRBJ1-2
clone_size: -
v_call: TRBV5-5
cdr3_aa: CASSPGDSSYGYTF

cdr3_length: 16
j_call: TRBJ2-2
clone_size: -
v_call: TRBV28
cdr3_aa: CASSPRQGAHTGELFF

cdr3_length: 12
j_call: TRBJ2-7
clone_size: once
v_call: TRBV12-3/TRBV12-4
cdr3_aa: CASSFSRGEQYF

cdr3_length: 14
j_call: TRBJ2-2
clone_size: -
v_call: TRBV27
cdr3_aa: CASSLGGETGELFF

cdr3_length: 15
j_call: TRBJ2-3
clone_size: -
v_call: TRBV5-4
cdr3_aa: CASSLDDRDTDTQYF

cdr3_length: 13
j_call: TRBJ2-5
clone_size: -
v_call: TRBV2
cdr3_aa: CASRRGAQETQYF

cdr3_length: 14
j_call: TRBJ1-1
clone_size: once
v_call: TRBV27
cdr3_aa: CASSLSGAATEAFF

cdr3_length: 12
j_call: TRBJ2-4
clone_size: -
v_call: TRBV2
cdr3_aa: CASSVDRNIQYF

cdr3_length: 12
j_call: TRBJ1-2
clone_size: -
v_call: TRBV6-1
cdr3_aa: CASSEHPVGYTF

cdr3_length: 14
j_call: TRBJ1-2
clone_size: -
v_call: TRBV6-6
cdr3_aa: CASSYIDRVGSYTF

cdr3_length: 14
j_call: TRBJ2-1
clone_size: -
v_call: TRBV7-3
cdr3_aa: CASSFGGLNNEQFF

cdr3_length: 16
j_call: TRBJ2-3
clone_size: -
v_call: TRBV6-5
cdr3_aa: CASSYLASGSPDTQYF

cdr3_length: 14
j_call: TRBJ2-7
clone_size: -
v_call: TRBV5-1
cdr3_aa: CASSGGQVEYEQYF

cdr3_length: 16
j_call: TRBJ1-1
clone_size: -
v_call: TRBV9
cdr3_aa: CASSVGQGGIGTEAFF

cdr3_length: 15
j_call: TRBJ2-7
clone_size: -
v_call: TRBV6-5
cdr3_aa: CASSTRQGRGYEQYF

cdr3_length: 14
j_call: TRBJ2-7
clone_size: -
v_call: TRBV10-3
cdr3_aa: CAIRTGGAPYEQYF

cdr3_length: 14
j_call: TRBJ2-3
clone_size: -
v_call: TRBV29-1
cdr3_aa: CSVALSLGTDTQYF

cdr3_length: 18
j_call: TRBJ2-3
clone_size: -
v_call: TRBV6-4
cdr3_aa: CASSDYAPIALRGDTQYF

cdr3_length: 15
j_call: TRBJ2-1
clone_size: -
v_call: TRBV4-1
cdr3_aa: CASSQGGGPYNEQFF

cdr3_length: 13
j_call: TRBJ2-1
clone_size: -
v_call: TRBV5-5
cdr3_aa: CASSFFRVNEQFF

cdr3_length: 16
j_call: TRBJ2-7
clone_size: -
v_call: TRBV2
cdr3_aa: CASSEAPPGGNYEQYF

cdr3_length: 15
j_call: TRBJ2-7
clone_size: -
v_call: TRBV20-1
cdr3_aa: CSASHLAGGPREQYF

cdr3_length: 15
j_call: TRBJ1-5
clone_size: -
v_call: TRBV21-1
cdr3_aa: CASSSRDTGNQPQHF

cdr3_length: 14
j_call: TRBJ1-6
clone_size: -
v_call: TRBV2
cdr3_aa: CASSDRQVNSPLHF

cdr3_length: 16
j_call: TRBJ1-2
clone_size: once
v_call: TRBV18
cdr3_aa: CASSPASLGTTYGYTF

cdr3_length: 17
j_call: TRBJ1-6
clone_size: -
v_call: TRBV5-5
cdr3_aa: CASSSGDSGLFNSPLHF

cdr3_length: 15
j_call: TRBJ2-3
clone_size: once
v_call: TRBV7-9
cdr3_aa: CASSSSGTGADTQYF

cdr3_length: 12
j_call: TRBJ2-7
clone_size: -
v_call: TRBV6-5
cdr3_aa: CASSPGGYEQYF

cdr3_length: 17
j_call: TRBJ2-7
clone_size: -
v_call: TRBV18
cdr3_aa: CASSPRDKGQGFYEQYF

cdr3_length: 16
j_call: TRBJ2-1
clone_size: -
v_call: TRBV18
cdr3_aa: CASSPPWGLERDEQFF

cdr3_length: 12
j_call: TRBJ1-1
clone_size: -
v_call: TRBV15
cdr3_aa: CATSRTGAEAFF

cdr3_length: 16
j_call: TRBJ1-1
clone_size: -
v_call: TRBV5-4
cdr3_aa: CASSFNRGVGNTEAFF

cdr3_length: 14
j_call: TRBJ1-1
clone_size: -
v_call: TRBV5-4
cdr3_aa: CASSRTGMNTEAFF